This is a list of T cell receptor beta chains from one sample in a study of blood T cell repertoires in COVID-19. Produced via immunoSEQ multiplex PCR; TCRdb's table is partial and in-frame only. This sample has 150,000 to 200,000 clones; about 80% occur once, and the top ten carry about 20%. Material: peripheral blood. The receptor set was obtained from an elderly woman with acute or convalescent COVID-19. The CDR3 runs from the conserved cysteine through the conserved F or W. Fields, in order: D gene, V gene, J gene, clone size, CDR3 protein, CDR3 DNA. A D gene is named only where the DNA matches it firmly. Expanded clones are given a class, and other clones once, few, many or no size at all.

d_gene: TRBD2
v_gene: TRBV4-1
j_gene: TRBJ2-2
abundance: NA
CDR3aa: CASTSLRTSGTGELFF
CDR3nt: TGCGCCAGCACCTCTCTTCGGACTAGTGGAACCGGGGAGCTGTTTTTT

d_gene: TRBD2
v_gene: TRBV5-1
j_gene: TRBJ2-3
abundance: NA
CDR3aa: CASSRSSGSTDTQYF
CDR3nt: TGCGCCAGCAGTCGCAGTAGCGGGAGCACAGATACGCAGTATTTT

d_gene: NA
v_gene: TRBV6-1
j_gene: TRBJ1-1
abundance: NA
CDR3aa: CASSEGKRSRNTEAFF
CDR3nt: TGTGCCAGCAGTGAAGGTAAGAGAAGTAGGAACACTGAAGCTTTCTTT

d_gene: TRBD2
v_gene: TRBV7-2
j_gene: TRBJ2-5
abundance: many
CDR3aa: CASSPRTSGTKAGTQYF
CDR3nt: TGTGCCAGCAGCCCCCGGACTAGCGGGACTAAAGCGGGGACCCAGTACTTC

d_gene: TRBD1
v_gene: TRBV5-6
j_gene: TRBJ2-5
abundance: NA
CDR3aa: CASSALGQGGETQYF
CDR3nt: TGTGCCAGCAGCGCGCTGGGACAGGGAGGAGAGACCCAGTACTTC

d_gene: TRBD1
v_gene: TRBV7-9
j_gene: TRBJ2-2
abundance: NA
CDR3aa: CASSLAGTGVTGELFF
CDR3nt: TGTGCCAGCAGCTTGGCCGGGACAGGCGTGACCGGGGAGCTGTTTTTT

d_gene: NA
v_gene: TRBV25-1
j_gene: TRBJ2-5
abundance: NA
CDR3aa: CASTPGGIQETQYF
CDR3nt: TGTGCCAGCACCCCAGGGGGGATCCAAGAGACCCAGTACTTC

d_gene: TRBD1
v_gene: TRBV4-2
j_gene: TRBJ1-2
abundance: NA
CDR3aa: CASSHNLGDRDYGYTF
CDR3nt: TGTGCCAGCAGCCACAATCTAGGAGACAGGGACTATGGCTACACCTTC

d_gene: NA
v_gene: TRBV7-2
j_gene: TRBJ2-3
abundance: NA
CDR3aa: CASSLRRRYTQYF
CDR3nt: TGTGCCAGCAGCTTACGGAGGCGGTATACGCAGTATTTT

d_gene: TRBD2
v_gene: TRBV14
j_gene: TRBJ2-1
abundance: NA
CDR3aa: CASSQGGLARYNEQFF
CDR3nt: TGTGCCAGCAGCCAAGGGGGACTAGCGCGTTACAATGAGCAGTTCTTC

d_gene: TRBD1
v_gene: TRBV10-2
j_gene: TRBJ1-2
abundance: NA
CDR3aa: CASSAGQGWGYTF
CDR3nt: TGCGCCAGCAGTGCGGGACAGGGGTGGGGCTACACCTTC